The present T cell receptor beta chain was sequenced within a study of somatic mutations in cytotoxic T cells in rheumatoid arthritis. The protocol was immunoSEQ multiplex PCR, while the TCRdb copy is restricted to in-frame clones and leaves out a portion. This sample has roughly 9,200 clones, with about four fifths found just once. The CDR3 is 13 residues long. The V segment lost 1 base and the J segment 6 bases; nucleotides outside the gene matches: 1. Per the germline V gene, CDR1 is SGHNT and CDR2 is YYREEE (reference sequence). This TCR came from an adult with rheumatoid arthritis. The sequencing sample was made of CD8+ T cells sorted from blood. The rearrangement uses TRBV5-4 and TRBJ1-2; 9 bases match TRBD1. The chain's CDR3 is CASSLTGGNGYTF. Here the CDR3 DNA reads TGTGCCAGCAGCTTGACAGGGGGCAATGGCTACACCTTC.